The rows below give T cell receptor beta chains drawn from one sample of a study of T cell responses to AZD1222 COVID-19 vaccine. Repertoires were generated with immunoSEQ multiplex PCR, while TCRdb's copy carries only in-frame clones and drops some. The sample yields roughly 140,000 clones, roughly 90% seen once. The sample in question was peripheral blood, obtained 28 days after the second AZD1222 dose. These receptors were taken from an adult who received the AZD1222 COVID-19 vaccine. Each CDR3 is given without its conserved first and last residue. The D gene is left open where the match is weak.

cdr3_aa	d_call	j_call	v_call
ASSLAGGAQNEQF	TRBD1	TRBJ2-1	TRBV14
SGGTDTQY	-	TRBJ2-3	TRBV20-1
ASSPWTGSQTNEKLF	TRBD1	TRBJ1-4	TRBV27
ATSDLGQGVGGYT	TRBD1	TRBJ1-2	TRBV24-1
ASSLEGQGAGKAF	TRBD1	TRBJ1-1	TRBV5-6
ASSPRTNPTFRAF	-	TRBJ1-1	TRBV18
ASSLGRKSR	-	TRBJ1-2	TRBV13
ASQTGPSGANVLT	-	TRBJ2-6	TRBV5-1
ASSISGDRFFLNTEAF	TRBD1	TRBJ1-1	TRBV19
ASSWDVNEQF	-	TRBJ2-1	TRBV5-6
ASSIGGARINEQF	-	TRBJ2-1	TRBV19
ASSLEPGQGYEQY	TRBD1	TRBJ2-7	TRBV5-1
ASRTSVQETQY	TRBD2	TRBJ2-5	TRBV27
SGAFAGEQF	-	TRBJ2-1	TRBV29-1
ASSPGLAAYNEQF	TRBD2	TRBJ2-1	TRBV18
ASHSIAGGTGGELF	TRBD2	TRBJ2-2	TRBV6-6
ASSLVDRNYGYT	TRBD1	TRBJ1-2	TRBV7-9
ASSRQGAEAF	TRBD1	TRBJ1-1	TRBV2
SASGRVGQPQH	-	TRBJ1-5	TRBV20-1
ASSLDRYTDTQY	-	TRBJ2-3	TRBV11-3
ASSGGSYNEQF	-	TRBJ2-1	TRBV9
SAFHGYEQY	-	TRBJ2-7	TRBV20-1
ASSPQYQETQY	-	TRBJ2-5	TRBV18
ASSLGDRNTEAF	-	TRBJ1-1	TRBV11-2
ASSSEGTGDTDTQY	TRBD1	TRBJ2-3	TRBV7-2
ASSLALRDSNSPLH	-	TRBJ1-6	TRBV5-8
ASGLLLQGQGNYGYT	TRBD1	TRBJ1-2	TRBV12-5